The T cell receptor beta chain described here comes from a study of neoadjuvant anti-PD-1 for oral cavity cancer. Patients were newly diagnosed with stage II-IVA oral cavity squamous cell carcinoma without prior systemic or radiation treatment. The patients had HPV-negative, locally advanced oral cavity squamous cell carcinoma. This CDR3 comprises 14 residues. CDR1 and CDR2 (germline): SNHLY, FYNNEI. V shed 6 bases, J shed 6 bases, and the junction held 9 bases outside the gene matches. Most PBMC samples had roughly 0.45 ug input DNA in six replicates. Measured with immunoSEQ multiplex PCR; TCRdb has only the in-frame clones, and not every one. The data show about 61,000 clones, 65% to 85% seen once.

The source is a person aged 40 to 85 with oral cavity squamous cell carcinoma. Sequencing was performed on PBMCs, taken before nivolumab (anti-PD-1) treatment. The rearrangement links TRBV2 to TRBJ2-7, with 9 bases lining up with TRBD1. The CDR3 here is CASSQDRGKREQYF. CDR3 DNA: TGTGCCAGCAGCCAAGACAGGGGGAAACGCGAGCAGTACTTC.